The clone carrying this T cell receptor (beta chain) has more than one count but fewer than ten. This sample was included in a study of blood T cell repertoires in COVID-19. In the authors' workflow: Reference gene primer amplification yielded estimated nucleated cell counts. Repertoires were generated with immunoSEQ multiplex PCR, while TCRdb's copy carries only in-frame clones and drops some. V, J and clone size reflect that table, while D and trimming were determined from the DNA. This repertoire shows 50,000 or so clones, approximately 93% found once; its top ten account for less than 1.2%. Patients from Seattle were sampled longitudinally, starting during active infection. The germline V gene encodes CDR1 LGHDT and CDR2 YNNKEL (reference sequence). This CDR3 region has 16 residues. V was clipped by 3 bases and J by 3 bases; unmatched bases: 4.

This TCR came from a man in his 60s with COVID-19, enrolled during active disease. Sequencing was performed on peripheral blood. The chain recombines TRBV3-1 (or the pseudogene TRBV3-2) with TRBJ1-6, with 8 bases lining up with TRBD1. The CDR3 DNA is TGTGCCAGCAGCCAGGGGACAGGTTTCTATAATTCACCCCTCCACTTT. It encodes CASSQGTGFYNSPLHF.